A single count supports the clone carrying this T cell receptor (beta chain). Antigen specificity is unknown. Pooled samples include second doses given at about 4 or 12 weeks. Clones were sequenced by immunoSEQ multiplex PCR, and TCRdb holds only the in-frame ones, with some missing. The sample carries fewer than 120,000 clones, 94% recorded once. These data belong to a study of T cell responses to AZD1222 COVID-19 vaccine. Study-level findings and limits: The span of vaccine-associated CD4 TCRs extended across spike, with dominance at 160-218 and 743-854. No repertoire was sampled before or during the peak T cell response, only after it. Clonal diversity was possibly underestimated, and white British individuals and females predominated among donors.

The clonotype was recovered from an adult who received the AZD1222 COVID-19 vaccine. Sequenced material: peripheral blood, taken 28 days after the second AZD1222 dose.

The CDR3 region is CASSHDSDGDMTWGYTF. The CDR3 DNA reads TGTGCCAGCAGCCACGATTCGGACGGGGACATGACTTGGGGCTACACCTTC. This chain links TRBV3-1 (or the pseudogene TRBV3-2) with TRBJ1-2, with TRBD1 as a possible D gene (6 bases). Trimming removed 3 bases from V and 8 bases from J, with 25 bases in between. CDR1 and CDR2 (germline): LGHDT, YNNKEL (reference sequence). The CDR3 loop spans 17 amino acids.